The clone carrying this TCR beta chain was picked up many times. Its antigen remains unidentified. Each CDR3 protein gets one entry after TCRdb re-called the 5' RACE reads with MiXCR. The sample has about 22,000 distinct CDR3 sequences; about 4.5% are singletons. The sample comes from a study of spatial heterogeneity in lung cancer. For the study at large: There were consistently more beta-chain sequences detected than alpha-chain sequences. Each unique TCR and UMI combination was seen more than ten times on average in raw reads.

Noted time point: sample taken at primary tumor resection. Unsorted tumor, nontumor lung tissue or cryopreserved PBMC supplied the whole RNA. The donors, fewer than 95 patients with untreated early-stage non-small cell lung cancer, provided the samples. Study observations and caveats: Detection of ubiquitous tumor TCRs in blood was higher at resection than follow-up.

V shed 6 bases and J shed 6 bases, with 12 bases lying between them. The CDR3 spans 13 residues. The sequences come from PBMCs, collected at surgery. The J gene is TRBJ2-1, the V gene TRBV12-3 or TRBV12-4; tentatively, D is TRBD1 (6 bases). The sequence derives from a male donor with early-stage non-small cell lung cancer. The CDR3 is CASRLGAVNEQFF. The CDR3 region has the DNA TGTGCCAGCAGACTGGGGGCGGTCAATGAGCAGTTCTTC.